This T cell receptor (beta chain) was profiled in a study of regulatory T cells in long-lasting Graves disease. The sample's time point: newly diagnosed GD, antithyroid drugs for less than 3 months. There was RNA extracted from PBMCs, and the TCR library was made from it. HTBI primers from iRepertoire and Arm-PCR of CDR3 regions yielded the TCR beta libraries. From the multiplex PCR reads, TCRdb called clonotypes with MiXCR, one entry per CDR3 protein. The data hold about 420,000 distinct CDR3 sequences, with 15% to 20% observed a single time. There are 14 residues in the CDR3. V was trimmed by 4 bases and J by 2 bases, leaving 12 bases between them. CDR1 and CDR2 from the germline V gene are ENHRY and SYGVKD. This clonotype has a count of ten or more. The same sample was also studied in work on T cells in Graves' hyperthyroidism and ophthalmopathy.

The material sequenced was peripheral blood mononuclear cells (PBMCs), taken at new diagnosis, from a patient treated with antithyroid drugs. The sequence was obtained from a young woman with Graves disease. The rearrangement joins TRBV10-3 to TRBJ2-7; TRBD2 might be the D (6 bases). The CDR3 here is CAISGIADPYEQYF. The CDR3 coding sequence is TGTGCCATCAGTGGGATAGCGGACCCCTACGAGCAGTACTTC.